These 25 T cell receptor beta chains came from one sample sequenced in a study of shared clonotypes between healthy human individuals. Using immunoSEQ multiplex PCR, the repertoire was profiled, and TCRdb retains in-frame clones only, with some absent. The data contain millions of clones, 90% to 95% of them singletons. The sample consisted of naive CD4+ T cells sorted from blood. Subset described: CD45RA+ positively selected. The source of these receptors is a man younger than 35 in good health.

The rearrangement links TRBV18 to TRBJ2-6; D is ambiguous. Germline-derived CDR1 and CDR2 are KGHSH and LQKENI. The CDR3 extends over 16 amino acids. Trimming removed 5 bases at V and 4 bases at J, with 15 bases between. CDR3 residues: CASSNFGRKGANVLTF. The CDR3 DNA sequence: TGTGCCAGCTCAAACTTCGGCCGGAAGGGGGCCAACGTCCTGACTTTC.

The V call is TRBV28, the J call TRBJ2-7; D remains unclear. With 4 bases removed from V and 3 bases from J, the gap between germline ends came to 4 bases. This CDR3 has 11 amino acids. The germline V gene has CDR1 MDHEN and CDR2 SYDVKM. This CDR3 reads CASSWNYEQYF. CDR3 bases: TGTGCCAGCAGTTGGAACTACGAGCAGTACTTC.

This chain uses TRBV2 with TRBJ2-7; TRBD2 aligns across 14 bases. The CDR3 extends over 14 amino acids. The germline V gene has CDR1 SNHLY and CDR2 FYNNEI. V dropped 6 bases and J dropped 4; count of bases not matched to a gene: 2. CDR3 sequence reads: CASRGTSGSYEQYF. CDR3 DNA sequence: TGTGCCAGCAGGGGGACTAGCGGGAGTTACGAGCAGTACTTC.

The chain employs TRBV19 and TRBJ1-2, with D possibly being TRBD1 (5 bases). V shed 6 bases and J shed 5 bases, with 13 bases lying between them. Germline CDR1 reads LNHDA; CDR2 reads SQIVND (reference sequence). CDR3 length: 13 amino acids. CDR3 protein: CASSRDGGYGYTF. The DNA for the CDR3 is TGTGCCAGTAGCAGGGACGGTGGATATGGCTACACCTTC.

The V and J genes are TRBV6-1 and TRBJ1-3; 7 bases are shared with TRBD1. V shed 5 bases, J shed 6 bases, and the junction held 4 bases outside the gene matches. The CDR3 totals 13 residues. Germline V gives CDR1 MNHNS, CDR2 SASEGT. The CDR3 protein is CASSLQGLNTIYF. CDR3 bases: TGTGCCAGCAGTTTACAGGGGCTAAACACCATATATTTT.

This chain connects TRBV5-1 to TRBJ1-6; possible D gene TRBD1, 6 bases. This CDR3 comprises 16 residues. CDR1 is SGHRS, CDR2 YFSETQ, per germline. V lost 0 bases, J lost 10 bases, and 17 bases lay in between. The CDR3 loop reads CASSLEAGEERSPLHF. CDR3 nucleotides: TGCGCCAGCAGCTTGGAGGCAGGGGAGGAAAGGTCACCCCTCCACTTT. Together with reference TRBV5-1 and TRBJ1-6, the CDR3 gives the full variable domain: KAGVTQTPRYLIKTRGQQVTLSCSPISGHRSVSWYQQTPGQGLQFLFEYFSETQRNKGNFPGRFSGRQFSNSRSEMNVSTLELGDSALYLCASSLEAGEERSPLHFGNGTRLTVT.

The rearrangement joins TRBV6-6 to TRBJ2-7; D is possibly TRBD2 (6 bases). The CDR3 covers 14 residues. The germline gives CDR1 MNHNY, CDR2 SVGAGI (reference sequence). The V gene lost 6 bases and the J gene lost 5 bases, with 17 bases spanning the gap. This CDR3 is CASRADYQGDEQYF. The CDR3 coding sequence is TGTGCCAGCAGGGCGGACTACCAAGGCGACGAGCAGTACTTC.

In this sample, this clone turned up a few times. The chain has TRBV7-9 and TRBJ1-2, with D hard to call. V shed 0 bases and J shed 8 bases, with 16 bases lying between them. CDR3 length equals 15 residues. Germline V gene data show CDR1 as SEHNR and CDR2 as FQNEAQ (reference sequence). Written as DNA, the CDR3 is TGTGCCAGCAGCTTAGCGACGACTGGGCTGATGGGCTACACCTTC. The encoded protein is CASSLATTGLMGYTF.

J is TRBJ2-1 and V is TRBV5-1; 11 bases are shared with TRBD2. The CDR3 totals 15 residues. Germline CDR1 is SGHRS and CDR2 is YFSETQ. V dropped 6 bases and J dropped 5; count of bases not matched to a gene: 7. Here the CDR3 reads CASISGTSGNNEQFF. The CDR3 coding sequence is TGCGCCAGCATCTCCGGGACTAGCGGAAACAATGAGCAGTTCTTC.

The chain carries TRBV5-5 and TRBJ1-1; tentatively, D is TRBD1 (5 bases). V lost 1 base and J lost 5, with 9 bases in between. Germline V gene sequence: CDR1 SGHKS, CDR2 YYEKEE (reference sequence). CDR3 length: 13 amino acids. CDR3 DNA: TGTGCCAGCAGCTTGCCAGGGAGGACTGAAGCTTTCTTT. This translates into CASSLPGRTEAFF.

The chain carries TRBV5-1 and TRBJ1-1; 7 bases are shared with TRBD1. V was pared by 4 bases and J by 0 bases, with 6 bases of the junction left unmatched. Germline CDR1 and CDR2: SGHRS and YFSETQ. CDR3 length equals 15 residues. DNA of the CDR3: TGCGCCAGCAGCGGGGAAGGGGGCATGAACACTGAAGCTTTCTTT. Its protein is CASSGEGGMNTEAFF.

This clone has only one observation. The chain joins TRBV6-1 to TRBJ2-6; TRBD2 matches at 10 bases. V shed 4 bases and J 0 bases; nucleotides not matched to a gene: 3. The V gene's germline CDR1 is MNHNS and CDR2 SASEGT. The CDR3 spans 17 residues. CDR3 bases: TGTGCCAGCAGTGGAGCGGGAGGGAGCTCTGGGGCCAACGTCCTGACTTTC. The encoded protein is CASSGAGGSSGANVLTF.

The genes are TRBV6-6 and TRBJ2-1; possible D gene TRBD1, 6 bases. Trimming removed 6 bases at V and 4 bases at J, with 16 bases between. Germline CDR1 reads MNHNY; CDR2 reads SVGAGI (reference sequence). The CDR3 contains 15 residues. CDR3: CASSEYRDSYNEQFF. The CDR3 region has the DNA TGTGCCAGCAGCGAATACAGGGATTCTTACAATGAGCAGTTCTTC.

V is TRBV19 and J is TRBJ1-6; D gene ambiguous. CDR1 is LNHDA, CDR2 SQIVND, per germline (reference sequence). The length of the CDR3 is 13 residues. V was shortened by 6 bases and J by 5 bases, with 8 bases between the two germline ends. The CDR3 sequence: CASRIRDNSPLHF. DNA for the CDR3: TGTGCCAGTAGGATAAGAGATAATTCACCCCTCCACTTT.

The chain is built from TRBV5-4 and TRBJ1-2, with D uncertain. Germline loops: CDR1 SGHNT, CDR2 YYREEE (reference sequence). Trimming shortened V by 4 bases and J by 2 bases, and 18 bases separated the two germline ends. The CDR3 is 16 residues long. CDR3 sequence (DNA): TGTGCCAGCAGCCGCGGTGGCAGGATCGTGAACTATGGCTACACCTTC. Encoded protein: CASSRGGRIVNYGYTF.

In DNA, the CDR3 is TGTGCCAGCAGCATCCAAGGGCTAAAAGAGACCCAGTACTTC. Its protein is CASSIQGLKETQYF. The chain recombines TRBV7-8 with TRBJ2-5; D not certain. V gave up 5 bases and J gave up 3 bases, with 13 bases separating them. In germline, CDR1 is SGHVS, CDR2 FQNEAQ. CDR3 length: 14 amino acids.

This chain joins TRBV13 and TRBJ2-5, with 10 nucleotides matching TRBD1. V trimming: 4 bases; J trimming: 5 bases; junction bases outside the gene matches: 7. Germline V lookup: CDR1 PRHDT, CDR2 FYEKMQ (reference sequence). The CDR3 has 15 residues. The CDR3 sequence: CASSYRTGGIETQYF. The CDR3 DNA follows: TGTGCCAGCAGCTACCGGACAGGGGGAATCGAGACCCAGTACTTC.

The chain links TRBV27 to TRBJ2-2; 8 positions match TRBD2. CDR3 length: 17 residues. Germline CDR1 and CDR2: MNHEY and SMNVEV (reference sequence). The trim removed 2 bases at V and 7 bases at J, leaving 12 bases unmatched. This CDR3 is CASSLVAGWFLGGELFF. In nucleotides, the CDR3 is TGTGCCAGCAGTTTAGTAGCGGGGTGGTTTCTTGGCGGGGAGCTGTTTTTT.

Concerning this clone itself: Distinct nucleotide sequences in the sample also encode this CDR3. The chain joins TRBV7-2 to TRBJ2-1; D unclear. This CDR3 spans 14 amino acids. Germline V gives CDR1 SGHTA, CDR2 FQGNSA. Between the trimmed V and J ends, which lost 8 bases and 0 bases, there was a span of 11 bases. The CDR3, as DNA: TGTGCCAGCCGAACCCCCAGCTCCTACAATGAGCAGTTCTTC. This translates into CASRTPSSYNEQFF.

The rearrangement uses TRBV19 and TRBJ1-2; 8 bases fit TRBD1. V lost 5 bases to trimming and J lost 4 bases; unmatched junction nucleotides: 6. The CDR3 is 14 amino acids. CDR1 is LNHDA and CDR2 is SQIVND in the germline V gene (reference sequence). The CDR3 DNA follows: TGTGCCAGTAGTCTCCGGGACAGGCTCTATGGCTACACCTTC. As protein: CASSLRDRLYGYTF. Full variable domain (outside the CDR3, taken from reference TRBV19 and TRBJ1-2): DGGITQSPKYLFRKEGQNVTLSCEQNLNHDAMYWYRQDPGQGLRLIYYSQIVNDFQKGDIAEGYSVSREKKESFPLTVTSAQKNPTAFYLCASSLRDRLYGYTFGSGTRLTVV.

J is TRBJ1-4 and V is TRBV28; the D is unclear. The CDR3 runs to 15 residues. V lost 6 bases, J lost 0 bases, and 11 bases lay in between. Germline V gene lookup returns CDR1 MDHEN and CDR2 SYDVKM. CDR3: CASRRLGATNEKLFF. CDR3 DNA: TGTGCCAGCAGGCGGCTCGGAGCAACTAATGAAAAACTGTTTTTT.

The CDR3 sequence is CASSLVIPGELFF. The CDR3 bases are TGTGCCAGCAGTTTGGTTATCCCCGGGGAGCTGTTTTTT. The chain links TRBV28 to TRBJ2-2; D is unclear. Germline-derived CDR1 and CDR2 are MDHEN and SYDVKM. CDR3 length equals 13 residues. V lost 3 bases and J 6 bases, leaving 8 bases between the germline ends. The whole variable domain, filled in from reference TRBV28 and TRBJ2-2, reads DVKVTQSSRYLVKRTGEKVFLECVQDMDHENMFWYRQDPGLGLRLIYFSYDVKMKEKGDIPEGYSVSREKKERFSLILESASTNQTSMYLCASSLVIPGELFFGEGSRLTVL.

The chain couples TRBV10-3 to TRBJ2-1; perhaps TRBD2 as D (5 bases). From germline, CDR1 is ENHRY and CDR2 SYGVKD. CDR3 length equals 15 residues. The V end was cut by 3 bases, the J end by 7 bases, with 16 bases between. For the CDR3, the DNA is TGTGCCATCAGTGAAGCTCAGTTACTAGGGAATGAGCAGTTCTTC. Translating gives CAISEAQLLGNEQFF.

The chain joins TRBV5-1 to TRBJ2-3, with D unclear. V was clipped by 10 bases and J by 2 bases, with 8 bases between them. Germline V gene sequence: CDR1 SGHRS, CDR2 YFSETQ. There are 11 residues in the CDR3. The DNA of the CDR3 is TGCGCCTGCATGATCACAGATACGCAGTATTTT. It codes for CACMITDTQYF.

The gene calls are TRBV2 and TRBJ2-5; no definite D call. Germline assignment: CDR1 SNHLY and CDR2 FYNNEI. V gave up 8 bases and J gave up 5 bases, with 9 bases separating them. This CDR3 contains 11 residues. The CDR3 DNA reads TGTGCCAGCGGAGCAACTGAGACCCAGTACTTC. It codes for CASGATETQYF. Looking up the rest from reference TRBV2 and TRBJ2-5 gives the full variable domain: EPEVTQTPSHQVTQMGQEVILRCVPISNHLYFYWYRQILGQKVEFLVSFYNNEISEKSEIFDDQFSVERPDGSNFTLKIRSTKLEDSAMYFCASGATETQYFGPGTRLLVL.